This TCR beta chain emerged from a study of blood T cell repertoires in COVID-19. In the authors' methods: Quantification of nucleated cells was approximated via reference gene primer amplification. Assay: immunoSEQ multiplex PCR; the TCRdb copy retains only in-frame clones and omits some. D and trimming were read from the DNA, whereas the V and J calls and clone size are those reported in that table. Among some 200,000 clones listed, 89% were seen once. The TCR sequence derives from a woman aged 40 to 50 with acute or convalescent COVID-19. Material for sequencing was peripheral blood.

Written as DNA, the CDR3 is TGTGCCAGCAACCACAGGGACACTGAAGCTTTCTTT. Protein product: CASNHRDTEAFF. This chain joins TRBV3-1 (or the pseudogene TRBV3-2) and TRBJ1-1, with a possible D match to TRBD1 (6 bases). Per germline, CDR1 LGHDT and CDR2 YNNKEL (reference sequence). V lost 7 bases to trimming and J lost 3 bases, with 9 bases between them. This CDR3 spans 12 amino acids.